These 19 T cell receptor beta chains share one sample of origin, sequenced in a study of post-analysis software for immune sequencing data. General observations from the study: Relative to controls, patients had roughly five TRBV segments at higher frequency, with TRBV5-6, TRBV5-1 and TRBV20-1 among these.

Incorporated into the TCR beta cDNA libraries were unique molecular identifiers, which served to reduce PCR and sequencing biases. In TCRdb, the PCR reads were re-called with MiXCR into one record per CDR3 protein. The sample lists some 690,000 distinct CDR3 sequences; roughly 27% were seen once. Their antigens are not known. Sample: blood. These receptors were taken from a girl between 10 and 17 years old with multiple sclerosis.

This clonotype was counted only a few times. The chain couples TRBV12-3 or TRBV12-4 to TRBJ1-5; D ambiguous. The CDR3 sequence is 15 residues long. V lost 1 base and J lost 5, with 12 bases in between. This CDR3 is CASSLGSQDHQPQHF. The CDR3, as DNA: TGTGCCAGCAGTTTAGGGTCCCAGGATCATCAGCCCCAGCATTTT.

The sample holds many counts of this clonotype. The chain employs TRBV28 and TRBJ2-5, with D hard to call. The V gene's germline CDR1 is MDHEN and CDR2 SYDVKM. CDR3 length: 13 residues. V was trimmed by 6 bases and J by 5 bases, leaving 13 bases between them. CDR3 region: CASSPPRLETQYF. The CDR3 DNA reads TGTGCCAGCAGCCCTCCCAGGTTGGAGACCCAGTACTTC.

Only a few counts were recorded for this clonotype. The chain couples TRBV5-6 to TRBJ2-7; D is possibly TRBD2 (6 bases). Germline CDR1 and CDR2: SGHDT and YYEEEE. This CDR3 comprises 19 residues. V was cut by 4 bases and J by 2 bases, with 28 bases left in between. The CDR3 DNA follows: TGTGCCAGCAGCCCAGAGGCGCGGGGCCGGGACGGACTAACCTACGAGCAGTACTTC. Translated: CASSPEARGRDGLTYEQYF.

The chain recombines TRBV3-1 with TRBJ2-7; 11 positions match TRBD2. The DNA end is a closer match to TRBJ2-5, so the J assignment may be wrong. This CDR3 has 15 amino acids. Per the germline V gene, CDR1 is LGHDT and CDR2 is YNNKEL (reference sequence). The CDR3 DNA follows: TGTGCCAGCAGCCTCCATAGCGGGGGGGGAGAGACCCAGTACTTC. Its protein product is CASSLHSGGGETQYF.

The rearrangement uses TRBV29-1 and TRBJ2-7; the D call may be TRBD1 or TRBD2 (6 bases each). Per the germline V gene, CDR1 is SQVTM and CDR2 is ANQGSEA. There are 15 residues in the CDR3. The V end was cut by 3 bases, the J end by 1 base, with 16 bases between. Written as DNA, the CDR3 is TGCAGCGTTGACGTCGGGGGCGGAATGTCCTACGAGCAGTACTTC. It is translated as CSVDVGGGMSYEQYF.

This clonotype was observed a few times. The chain's CDR3 is CSATAGQGGDNQPQHF. The DNA for the CDR3 is TGCAGTGCTACCGCCGGACAGGGTGGAGACAATCAGCCCCAGCATTTT. The chain combines TRBV20-1 with TRBJ1-5, with 8 bases lining up with TRBD1. V dropped 4 bases and J dropped 3; count of bases not matched to a gene: 11. This CDR3 has 16 amino acids. From germline, CDR1 is DFQATT and CDR2 SNEGSKA (reference sequence).

This clonotype was found a few times. The chain has TRBV29-1 and TRBJ2-7, with TRBD1 matching 11 bases. The junction had 6 bases not matched to a gene; V was cut back by 4 bases and J by 4 bases. The CDR3 is made up of 14 amino acids. In germline, CDR1 is SQVTM, CDR2 ANQGSEA. For the CDR3, the DNA is TGCAGCGTTGGCCCCGGGACAGGGGGTTACGAGCAGTACTTC. It codes for CSVGPGTGGYEQYF.

The sample holds a few counts of this clonotype. The rearrangement joins TRBV27 to TRBJ1-2; D gene uncertain. The CDR3 spans 13 residues. Trimming cost V 8 bases and J 3 bases, with 13 bases left between them. Germline CDR1 MNHEY, CDR2 SMNVEV (reference sequence). The CDR3 sequence is CASRGVGDYGYTF. The CDR3 coding sequence is TGTGCCAGCCGCGGGGTGGGTGACTATGGCTACACCTTC.

The chain couples TRBV4-1 to TRBJ1-6; a weak D match, TRBD1 (5 bases). The germline V gene has CDR1 MGHRA and CDR2 YSYEKL. V lost 2 bases and J 8 bases, leaving 22 bases between the germline ends. CDR3 length equals 18 residues. The CDR3 loop is CASSQRFSTGRPYSPLHF. For the CDR3, the DNA is TGCGCCAGCAGCCAAAGATTCTCAACAGGACGACCCTATTCACCCCTCCACTTT.

The chain links TRBV18 to TRBJ1-5; no reliable D call. Trimming cost V 3 bases and J 1 base, with 7 bases left between them. Germline V gives CDR1 KGHSH, CDR2 LQKENI. This CDR3 has 14 residues. CDR3 sequence: CASSPAASNQPQHF. CDR3 nucleotide sequence: TGTGCCAGCTCACCGGCAGCCAGCAATCAGCCCCAGCATTTT.

This clonotype was found a few times. The chain has TRBV12-3 or TRBV12-4 and TRBJ2-1; 8 bases map to TRBD1. The J call may be mistaken, given a closer DNA end match to TRBJ2-7. The CDR3 length is 17 residues. The CDR3 region is CASSPQRAGGAYNEQYF. In DNA form, the CDR3 reads TGTGCCAGCAGTCCACAACGAGCAGGGGGCGCTTACAATGAGCAGTACTTC.

The sample holds a few counts of this clonotype. The CDR3 reads CASSQSGGGRTYEQYF. The CDR3 DNA is TGTGCCAGCAGCCAATCGGGGGGAGGACGGACCTACGAGCAGTACTTC. V and J are TRBV3-1 and TRBJ2-7; 7 bases fit TRBD2. The CDR3 extends over 16 amino acids. V dropped 2 bases and J dropped 2; count of bases not matched to a gene: 9. The germline V gene encodes CDR1 LGHDT and CDR2 YNNKEL (reference sequence).

V and J are TRBV11-2 and TRBJ2-1; D unresolved. Germline CDR1 is SGHAT and CDR2 is FQNNGV. V was cut by 3 bases and J by 9 bases, with 21 bases left in between. The CDR3 sequence is 16 residues long. The CDR3 DNA is TGTGCCAGCAGCTTCTCCCTAAACCAGAGGTCATCTGAGCAGTTCTTC. It translates to CASSFSLNQRSSEQFF.

To note about this clonotype: This sequence may be a read error, since a much larger clone differs from it by one base. The chain combines TRBV10-3 with TRBJ2-1, with TRBD2 identical over 8 bases. The CDR3 length is 16 residues. CDR1 is ENHRY and CDR2 is SYGVKD in the germline V gene. V was clipped by 3 bases and J by 7 bases; unmatched bases: 11. DNA for the CDR3: TGTGCCATCAGTGACTTGGGACTAGTGGGAGTGAATGAGCAGTTCTTC. As protein: CAISDLGLVGVNEQFF.

In this sample, this clonotype turned up many times. The chain has TRBV12-3 or TRBV12-4 and TRBJ2-1; 10 bases line up with TRBD1. This CDR3 has 13 amino acids. The junction had 3 bases not matched to a gene; V was cut back by 4 bases and J by 9 bases. The CDR3 DNA is TGTGCCAGCAGTTCCGGGACAGGGGTTGAGCAGTTCTTC. Protein sequence: CASSSGTGVEQFF.

The J gene is TRBJ1-1, the V gene TRBV6-2 or TRBV6-3; D is ambiguous. V was pared by 2 bases and J by 2 bases, with 15 bases between. This CDR3 comprises 16 residues. CDR1 MNHEY and CDR2 SVGEGT come from the germline V gene. CDR3: CASSYAESFYNTEAFF. CDR3 in DNA: TGTGCCAGCAGTTACGCAGAGTCCTTTTATAACACTGAAGCTTTCTTT.

This chain links TRBV7-2 with TRBJ2-5; 11 bases fit TRBD2. CDR3 size: 18 residues. Germline CDR1 SGHTA, CDR2 FQGNSA. J gave up 3 bases and V 1 base, and 10 bases lay outside the gene matches. The CDR3 loop is CASSLERRVLAGEETQYF. CDR3 coding DNA: TGTGCCAGCAGCTTAGAGCGGCGAGTACTAGCGGGGGAAGAGACCCAGTACTTC. The full variable domain, in which reference TRBV7-2 and TRBJ2-5 provide the parts outside the CDR3, is GAGVSQSPSNKVTEKGKDVELRCDPISGHTALYWYRQSLGQGLEFLIYFQGNSAPDKSGLPSDRFSAERTGGSVSTLTIQRTQQEDSAVYLCASSLERRVLAGEETQYFGPGTRLLVL.

The genes are TRBV10-3 and TRBJ1-1; 10 nucleotides align to TRBD1. The CDR3 length is 17 residues. CDR1 and CDR2 (germline): ENHRY, SYGVKD. Trimming at V came to 8 bases and at J to 1 base, leaving 13 bases not matched to a gene. CDR3 nucleotide sequence: TGTGCCATCGGCGCCTATAGACAGGGGGCGGCGAACACTGAAGCTTTCTTT. This encodes CAIGAYRQGAANTEAFF.

This clonotype was found a few times. The chain has TRBV7-8 and TRBJ2-4; TRBD2 matches 10 bases. The J call could be wrong; TRBJ2-7 is a better fit for the DNA end. The CDR3 totals 17 residues. Germline V gene lookup returns CDR1 SGHVS and CDR2 FQNEAQ. The CDR3 sequence: CASSLSRTSGGGYEQYF. In DNA, the CDR3 is TGTGCCAGCAGCCTCTCACGGACTAGCGGAGGGGGATACGAGCAGTACTTC.